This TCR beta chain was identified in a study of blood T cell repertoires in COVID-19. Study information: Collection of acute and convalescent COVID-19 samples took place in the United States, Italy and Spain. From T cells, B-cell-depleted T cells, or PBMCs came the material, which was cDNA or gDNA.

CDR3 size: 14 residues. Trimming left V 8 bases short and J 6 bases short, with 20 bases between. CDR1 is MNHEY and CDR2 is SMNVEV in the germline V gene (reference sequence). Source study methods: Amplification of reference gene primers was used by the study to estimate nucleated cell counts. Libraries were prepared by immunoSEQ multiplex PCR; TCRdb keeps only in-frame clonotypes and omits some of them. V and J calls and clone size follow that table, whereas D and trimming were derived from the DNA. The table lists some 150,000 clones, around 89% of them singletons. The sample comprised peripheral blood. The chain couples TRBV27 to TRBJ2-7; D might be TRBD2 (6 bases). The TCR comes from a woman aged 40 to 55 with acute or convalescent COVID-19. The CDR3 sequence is CASAPGVGVLEQYF. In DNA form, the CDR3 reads TGTGCCAGCGCGCCGGGAGTGGGGGTCCTCGAGCAGTACTTC.